This T cell receptor (beta chain) was recovered during a study of beta chain features in type 1 diabetes. Study-wide context: All samples together contributed 90 million to 130 million sorted cells for examination.

Study observations and caveats: There was no resolution here of whether HLA type influences TCRB rearrangement. Shortening of TCRB CDR3s, moderate but significant, appeared in all four CD4+ subsets of Type 1 diabetes patients. Naive, central memory and Treg TCRB repertoires seemed to resemble each other more closely in patients than they did in healthy donors.

Expressed TCRB transcripts were sequenced after all isolated RNA was converted to cDNA. Sequenced by immunoSEQ multiplex PCR; TCRdb stores in-frame clones only, minus some. The table shows hundreds of thousands of clones, with 13% occurring only once. Points on this clone: Antigen specificity is unknown. The sample holds other DNA sequences that translate to the same CDR3.

Sequences were obtained from naive CD4+ T cells from blood. The sequence was obtained from a man younger than 35 with type 1 diabetes.

The CDR3 spells CASSLQETQYF. The CDR3 DNA reads as TGCGCCAGCAGTCTCCAAGAGACCCAGTACTTC. The chain carries TRBV5-1 and TRBJ2-5, with D unresolved. The CDR3 has 11 residues. The V end lost 5 bases, the J end lost 1 base, and 3 bases lay between the germline ends. Germline loops: CDR1 SGHRS, CDR2 YFSETQ.